This T cell receptor (beta chain) was profiled in a study of cytomegalovirus exposure and HLA in healthy donors. Study-level results: Within an earlier analysis, most TCR beta V segments proved productive either about 90% or about 30% of the time. Solely CMV serostatus was available to characterize immune exposure.

Donors had nominal health at sampling but likely had unrecorded immune exposures. About this clone itself: Antigen: not known.

Primers: 60 Vbeta forward and 13 Jbeta reverse. TCRdb keeps only in-frame clones here, not all; method: immunoSEQ multiplex PCR. The data show around 100,000 clones, 70% to 75% seen once. The CDR3 has 17 amino acids. CDR1 and CDR2 from the germline V gene are SGHTA and FQGNSA. The V and J ends lost 5 bases and 0 bases, in that order; junction bases with no gene match: 11. Sequenced: PBMCs. The TCR sequence derives from a woman aged 18-35 years in good health and CMV-seropositive. J is TRBJ2-3 and V is TRBV7-2, with TRBD2 matching over 7 bases. CDR3 nucleotide sequence: TGTGCCAGCAGCCTCCGGAGACTAGCCTTAAGCACAGATACGCAGTATTTT. Translating gives CASSLRRLALSTDTQYF. The whole variable domain, filled in from reference TRBV7-2 and TRBJ2-3, reads GAGVSQSPSNKVTEKGKDVELRCDPISGHTALYWYRQSLGQGLEFLIYFQGNSAPDKSGLPSDRFSAERTGGSVSTLTIQRTQQEDSAVYLCASSLRRLALSTDTQYFGPGTRLTVL.